This T cell receptor beta chain was recorded in a study of Ad26.COV2.S vaccination and SARS-CoV-2 variants. This clone came up once. TCRdb's copy holds only in-frame clones and misses some; the assay was immunoSEQ multiplex PCR. The sample lists 250,000 to 300,000 clones; 70% to 90% were seen once. Noted treatment: roughly 19 received Ad26.COV2.S at low or high dose, single or two shots; several received placebo; per-sample allocation not given. It was on day 63 after the first vaccine or placebo injection that samples were taken. This CDR3 has 16 amino acids. Germline trimming cut 5 bases from V and 7 bases from J; bases unmatched to any gene: 12. Per germline, CDR1 LGHNT and CDR2 FRNRAP.

The V and J genes are TRBV12-5 and TRBJ1-3; TRBD1 agrees at 9 bases. This specimen was peripheral blood, taken in a trial of Ad26.COV2.S vaccine versus placebo. This receptor was identified in a person aged 18-60 years who received the Ad26.COV2.S COVID-19 vaccine or a placebo. CDR3 sequence: CASGIRTGAFGNTIYF. The CDR3 region has the DNA TGTGCTAGTGGTATTCGGACAGGGGCATTCGGCAACACCATATATTTT. Full variable domain (remainder filled in from reference TRBV12-5 and TRBJ1-3): DARVTQTPRHKVTEMGQEVTMRCQPILGHNTVFWYRQTMMQGLELLAYFRNRAPLDDSGMPKDRFSAEMPDATLATLKIQPSEPRDSAVYFCASGIRTGAFGNTIYFGEGSWLTVV.